These T cell receptor beta chains were read from a single sample in a study of CD8 T cells in Susac syndrome. TCRdb passed the immunoSEQ multiplex PCR reads through MiXCR, listing each CDR3 protein once. The sample has 56,000 or so distinct CDR3 sequences; 95% are singletons. Sequencing was done on a sample of CD8+ T cells from PBMCs. The source of these receptors is a human donor with Susac syndrome. Both conserved end residues are part of each CDR3. D genes are given only for firm matches. Clone size is given for some rows only: seen once, a few or many times, or a class if the clone is expanded.

size	V	J	D	length	DNA	CDR3
-	TRBV13	TRBJ2-5	-	15	TGTGCCAGCAGCTCCGTTTCACGGACCCAAGAGACCCAGTACTTC	CASSSVSRTQETQYF
once	TRBV30	TRBJ2-5	-	14	TGTGCCTGGAGTGTAGGGACTTCCGAAGAGACCCAGTACTTC	CAWSVGTSEETQYF
-	TRBV9	TRBJ1-6	-	12	TGTGCCAGCGGGGGGTATAATTCACCCCTCCACTTT	CASGGYNSPLHF
-	TRBV30	TRBJ1-1	-	12	TGTGCCTGGAGTGTAATGAACACTGAAGCTTTCTTT	CAWSVMNTEAFF
-	TRBV29-1	TRBJ2-2	-	11	TGCAGCGCTGTAGTCACCGGGGAGCTGTTTTTT	CSAVVTGELFF
-	TRBV7-2	TRBJ1-2	-	15	TGTGCCAGCAGCAAATGGGGCGGGATAACCTATGGCTACACCTTC	CASSKWGGITYGYTF
-	TRBV5-1	TRBJ2-1	TRBD2	16	TGCGCCAGCAGCCGTTCTCAGACTAGCGGAGCCAATGAGCAGTTCTTC	CASSRSQTSGANEQFF
-	TRBV3-1	TRBJ2-7	-	13	TGTGCCAGCAGCCAAGGTTCATCATACGAGCAGTACTTC	CASSQGSSYEQYF
-	TRBV30	TRBJ2-1	TRBD2	14	TGTGCCTGGACGAGCGGGGTTTCCTACAATGAGCAGTTCTTC	CAWTSGVSYNEQFF
-	TRBV16	TRBJ2-5	TRBD2	16	TGTGCCAGCAGCCAAGGCCTAGCGGGGATCCAAGAGACCCAGTACTTC	CASSQGLAGIQETQYF
-	TRBV19	TRBJ2-5	-	15	TGTGCCAGTAAATGGGGAACAACAGACCAAGAGACCCAGTACTTC	CASKWGTTDQETQYF
-	TRBV10-3	TRBJ2-1	TRBD2	15	TGTGCCATCAGTGAGTGGCTAGCGGGGGACAATGAGCAGTTCTTC	CAISEWLAGDNEQFF